The present TCR beta chain was sequenced within a study of cytomegalovirus exposure and HLA in healthy donors (dated by TCRdb to about 2017). About the investigation overall: An earlier analysis of 587 of the donors reported 250 to 300 Gb of sequence data and 95 million to 120 million unique TCR beta sequences obtained from 150 million to 200 million T cells. Roughly 320 gigabases of sequencing data and tens of millions of unique TCR sequences made up an early release that covered approximately 700 HLA-typed donors. The genetic ancestry cluster associated with self-reported Caucasian donors included 70% to 85% of the approximately 400 genotyped donors. The study was designed to test whether signatures of past pathogen exposure could be identified by cataloging public T cell receptors. The T cell repertoires of 670 or so subjects were profiled by immunosequencing and related to cytomegalovirus serostatus. In addition to the first cohort of 666 subjects, a separate validation cohort of approximately 120 different subjects was used. To predict cytomegalovirus infection status, the study combined high-throughput TCR immunosequencing, statistical association of individual TCRs with disease status, and machine learning. A later analysis re-analyzed previously published TCR beta repertoires from approximately 700 donors and added high-resolution HLA genotyping to study TCR occurrence patterns. Rather than using new phenotypic data, the later analysis identified candidate immune exposures from TCR beta sequences and from how often those sequences occurred across donors. An earlier analysis of roughly 600 of the donors used high-throughput TCR beta sequencing to judge whether each TCR beta V gene segment behaved as functional or pseudogenic. Donor age, sex, ethnicity and CMV serostatus were collected together with the repertoire data. A later genetic analysis used genome-wide SNP genotypes for about three fifths of the roughly 700 donors, treating that subset as a discovery cohort. Every repertoire in the discovery cohort had been generated on one and the same sequencing platform. HLA typing covered class I and class II loci at four-digit resolution. The number of donors typed differed by locus, with roughly 629-640 for A, B, C, DRB1 and DQB1, 522 for DQA1, 600 to 610 for DPA1, and under 490 for DPB1. Because of strong linkage in the cohort, five DR-DQ haplotypes were treated as single units for association and clustering. Across some 400 genotyped donors of the cohort, an average of about 240,000 unique TCR beta nucleotide sequences per donor were sequenced, and roughly 20% of those sequences were non-productive.

In total, around 600 healthy bone marrow donors made up the cohort. At the time of sampling, all cohort members were nominally healthy, though unrecorded immune exposures were likely present. The donor was CMV seropositive and belonged to the group of more than 250 seropositive cohort members. Every donor gave a peripheral blood sample, and the peripheral blood mononuclear cells from that sample were used for TCR beta sequencing. The Qiagen DNeasy Blood Extraction Kit was used to extract genomic DNA from the blood cell samples. The CDR3 holds 14 amino acids from the cysteine to the phenylalanine. The entry retains the CDR3 DNA only, 42 bases that are in frame from base 1. The germline V gene specifies SQVTM as CDR1 and ANQGSEA as CDR2. V sheds 4 bases and J sheds 5 bases, leaving 15 bases between their ends. Comment on this clone: Its antigen is still unknown.

The method behind the library was the immunoSEQ multiplex PCR assay. For the multiplex PCR, a mixture combining 60 forward primers for TCR Vbeta segments and 13 reverse primers for TCR Jbeta segments was used. The CDR3 region of rearranged TCR beta genes was amplified from genomic DNA by a multiplex PCR assay. On the Illumina HiSeq System, the amplified TCR beta libraries were sequenced as 87-base-pair reads. The study's own analysis went as follows. A later analysis tallied 80 million to 95 million unique TCR beta chains across the 666 repertoires, and around 9.9 million of those chains were shared by two or more donors. To remove PCR and sequencing errors, raw reads were error-corrected and collapsed into unique sequences using a nearest-neighbor algorithm that merged closely related sequences. CDR3 sequences were aligned to IMGT reference sequences to assign V, D and J gene segments. Each retained sequence needed at least a six-nucleotide match to both a V gene segment and a J gene segment. Rearrangements were called productive when the CDR3 lacked stop codons and stayed in frame with V and J; all others were non-productive. CDR3 was defined by IMGT convention, running from the second conserved V-encoded cysteine to the conserved J-encoded phenylalanine. Sequences without an unambiguous match to a single V gene segment were excluded from the earlier analysis of about 600 of the donors. In an earlier analysis of a few hundred of the donors, V segments were called functional above 56.7% productive rearrangements and were called segregating when the between-donor standard deviation exceeded 5%. A statistical classification framework was developed to diagnose cytomegalovirus status using the catalog of TCR beta chain sequences. In a later analysis, TCR nucleotide sequences were compared against IMGT/GENE-DB human TR gene sequences so that V and J genes could be assigned. A later analysis assigned CDR3 sequences and most-parsimonious VDJ recombination scenarios with the TCRdist pipeline. In a later analysis, every TCR beta chain was defined by the combination of its CDR3 amino acid sequence and its V-gene family, and reads without a unique V-gene family were dropped. As a way to deal with suspected cross-contamination and a sequencing artifact, a later analysis dropped roughly 600 nucleotide sequences that were highly shared and had low generation probability. In a later analysis, a clonal expansion index was calculated for each public chain from normalized within-repertoire ranks of inferred template counts. Generation probabilities in a later analysis came from a VDJ recombination model fitted to out-of-frame rearrangements, and those results were checked against IGoR. Hypergeometric tests were used in a later analysis to score TCR-TCR, TCR-HLA and TCR-CMV co-occurrence, with a repertoire-size bias correction applied to the TCR pairs. To estimate false discovery rates, a later analysis permuted the HLA or CMV assignments 20 times. A later analysis grouped co-occurring TCRs with DBSCAN, adding TCRdist sequence similarity when clustering within HLA-allele-positive subsets. Co-occurrence clustering excluded repertoires with fewer than 30,000 or more than 120,000 public chains, plus five with anomalous nucleotide sharing. TCRdb carries this immuneACCESS record with in-frame sequences only. Its versions omit some clonotypes, under half of them owing to an unresolved V gene in the studies checked, with the rest unexplained. That table furnishes V, J and clone size, whereas the DNA furnished D and trimming. The table for this sample shows 45,000 to 55,000 clones. The ten largest clones take up about 25% of the sample.

Study-wide conclusions, independent of this receptor: A later genetic analysis associated a missense DCLRE1C variant with V-gene and J-gene trimming of TCR beta chains, and an independent cohort replicated the association. A further reported finding was that TCR beta sequences accurately predicted the HLA-A and HLA-B alleles for most subjects in the first cohort. Over 15 rarely observed V segments, including chromosome 9 orphons, were excluded from the earlier analysis of approximately 500 of the donors because counts were too low. When HLA alleles, especially DR and DQ, strongly co-occurred, attributing TCR associations to individual alleles was difficult. The 87-base-pair reads could not distinguish some IMGT-functional V segments, including TRBV6-2 and TRBV6-3, so those segments were excluded. The study gave a list of about 160 TCR beta chains associated with cytomegalovirus. In this cohort, only TCR beta chains were sequenced, and detectable features were limited by the absence of alpha or paired-chain data. A later analysis associated about 17,000 TCR beta sequences with specific HLA alleles at a false discovery rate of 0.05. Most CMV-associated TCR beta chains appeared to be HLA-restricted in a later analysis, and the HLA associations seemed to be driven largely by CMV exposure. Correlated functional status among segregating V segments might reflect linkage disequilibrium, but an unknown experimental factor could not be ruled out. A cluster of highly shared sequence variants was judged likely to represent a technical artifact of the sequencing pipeline. For the cohort, immune exposure information was limited to CMV serostatus. Several of the top co-occurrence clusters appeared to be linked to parvovirus B19, influenza, CMV and Epstein-Barr virus, according to a later analysis. It was suggested by the authors that the approach could potentially be generalized to other disease states and immunological phenotypes. Because HLA typing was unavailable for some donors at each locus, only the typed subset was used in association tests. The classifier was reported to diagnose cytomegalovirus status with high specificity and sensitivity in both the original and validation cohorts. According to a later analysis, TCR association rates differed among HLA loci, with DRB1 alleles showing the most associated TCRs and HLA-C alleles showing the fewest. In an earlier analysis of approximately 590 of the donors, most TCR beta V segments were observed in productive rearrangements about 87% or about 30% of the time, broadly matching IMGT annotations. A few of the identified cytomegalovirus-associated TCR beta chains were confirmed in vitro to be specific for cytomegalovirus antigens. A later analysis found that HLA-associated TCR beta chains were more clonally expanded and had lower generation probabilities than equally common non-associated chains. Most TCR sequences were observed very rarely across donors, whereas some public TCRs were present in many individuals. In a later genetic analysis, fewer N-insertions in productive TCRs were reported among donors in an Asian-associated ancestry cluster than the approximately 710-donor mean. Roughly uniform sequencing depth across donors was assumed in presence/absence analyses, although this assumption may not hold.

The rearrangement joined TRBV29-1 to TRBJ1-5; the D segment cannot be called with confidence. The TCR originated in a man aged 40-49 years in good health and CMV-seropositive. What was sequenced was PBMCs. The CDR3 has the sequence CSVAGGPSDQPQHF. The nucleotides read TGCAGCGTTGCCGGAGGTCCGAGCGATCAGCCCCAGCATTTT.